This T cell receptor beta chain was captured in a study of tumor-infiltrating lymphocytes in primary liver carcinoma. Overall study: The five patients, who were men and women, ranged in age from 30 to 69 years. Study observations and caveats: It was tumor-adjacent and tumor-blood pairs that overlapped less than tumor region pairs did. All five tumor regions shared only about 7-25% of top clones.

About this clonotype: Antigen specificity is unknown.

Total RNA amounting to approximately 460 ng was the source from which TCR beta cDNA was made with a constant-region primer. Sequencing libraries for TCR beta derived from three nested multiplex PCR rounds that used slightly modified ARM-PCR. TRBV1-TRBV30 forward primers paired with a C-beta reverse primer drove the first two PCR rounds, about 10 cycles each. Using its own MiXCR run on the multiplex PCR reads, TCRdb lists one record per CDR3 protein. The sample holds more than 85,000 distinct CDR3 sequences, approximately 80% seen once. Bulk tissue was left unsorted, and RNA and DNA were co-extracted from roughly 20-30 mg of it. Resecting the tumor surgically was how the patients' primary liver carcinoma was treated. The CDR3 extends over 18 amino acids. The ends were cut back, 0 bases at V and 1 base at J, with 17 bases in the middle. The V gene's germline CDR1 is SGHRS and CDR2 YFSETQ.

The chain has TRBV5-1 and TRBJ2-1; D remains ambiguous. This clonotype was obtained from a man aged 40-49 years with primary liver carcinoma and hepatitis B virus infection. What was sequenced was liver tumor tissue from sampling region 3. Subset indicated: tumor region T3, left-lateral pole. The CDR3 loop reads CASSLGPAGWTSYNEQFF. CDR3 sequence (DNA): TGCGCCAGCAGCTTGGGACCAGCAGGTTGGACGTCCTACAATGAGCAGTTCTTC.